The clone carrying this TCR beta chain was recorded once. These data originate in a study of CD8 T cells in Susac syndrome. Random hexamers were used to reverse transcribe the RNA input (roughly 0.5 to 1 ug). TCRdb used MiXCR to reprocess the immunoSEQ multiplex PCR reads, holding one entry per CDR3 protein. Here the sample spans about 290,000 distinct CDR3 sequences, 75% to 85% being singletons. The CDR3 spans 12 residues. V shed 5 bases, J shed 8 bases, and the junction held 5 bases outside the gene matches. The germline V gene has CDR1 SEHNR and CDR2 FQNEAQ (reference sequence). The chain uses TRBV7-9 and TRBJ2-5, with 7 bases fitting TRBD1. The sample comprised CD8+ T cells from PBMCs. The sequence was collected from a human donor with multiple sclerosis. The CDR3 DNA is TGTGCCAGCAGCCAGGGACAGCTCACCCAGTACTTC. Protein: CASSQGQLTQYF.